The next 2 T cell receptor beta chains were all read from a single sample in a study of blood T cell repertoires in COVID-19. Assay used: immunoSEQ multiplex PCR; TCRdb lists only in-frame clones, some missing. The repertoire holds roughly 120,000 clones, with almost 90% as singletons. The sequencing input was peripheral blood. All receptors come from a woman aged 55-70 years with COVID-19, enrolled during active disease.

The table lists this clone with a few counts. The chain links TRBV5-1 to TRBJ1-5; no definite D call. The CDR3 covers 15 residues. V shed 4 bases and J shed 8 bases, with 19 bases lying between them. Germline CDR1 SGHRS, CDR2 YFSETQ. CDR3 sequence reads: CASSLNTGRDEPQHF. The CDR3 nucleotides are TGCGCCAGCAGCCTTAATACCGGGAGAGATGAGCCCCAGCATTTT.

V usage is TRBV27 and J usage is TRBJ2-7; 7 bases agree with TRBD1. The CDR3 extends over 13 amino acids. Germline loops: CDR1 MNHEY, CDR2 SMNVEV (reference sequence). The junction had 4 bases not matched to a gene; V was cut back by 5 bases and J by 3 bases. As DNA, the CDR3 is TGTGCCAGCAGTGTCCGACAGGGCTACGAGCAGTACTTC. It yields the protein CASSVRQGYEQYF.